The 19 T cell receptor beta chains presented below share a single source sample, sequenced in a study of sequential checkpoint blockade in melanoma. Indicated treatment: randomized to nivolumab then ipilimumab (arm A) or the reverse (arm B). TCRdb keeps only in-frame clones here, not all; method: immunoSEQ multiplex PCR. The sample has about 8,400 clones, about nine tenths seen once. Sequenced here: CD8+ T cells sorted from blood (inferred from file names), sampled from a patient given nivolumab and ipilimumab in sequence. These receptors came from a human donor with melanoma.

The rearrangement links TRBV7-6 to TRBJ2-7; maybe TRBD2 (5 bases). The length of the CDR3 is 12 residues. Germline V gene data show CDR1 as SGHVS and CDR2 as FNYEAQ. V was trimmed by 0 bases and J by 10 bases, leaving 10 bases between them. The CDR3 DNA reads as TGTGCCAGCAGCTTAGCGAACGGGGTACAGTACGTC. This gives the protein CASSLANGVQYV.

The rearrangement uses TRBV2 and TRBJ2-7; 7 nucleotides align to TRBD2. Germline CDR1 is SNHLY and CDR2 is FYNNEI. The trim removed 6 bases at V and 12 bases at J, leaving 17 bases unmatched. The CDR3 totals 14 residues. The CDR3 loop reads CASRTGTTAVEWYF. The CDR3 bases are TGTGCCAGCAGGACCGGGACTACCGCAGTTGAATGGTACTTC.

This chain links TRBV5-1 with TRBJ1-5; TRBD1 is a possible D gene (5 bases). The length of the CDR3 is 13 residues. Trimming pared 0 bases from V and 10 bases from J, leaving 11 bases between. Germline V gene sequence: CDR1 SGHRS, CDR2 YFSETQ. CDR3 coding DNA: TGCGCCAGCAGCTTGGAGGGGCCTCACCCCCAGCATTTT. Amino acids: CASSLEGPHPQHF.

CDR3 sequence (DNA): TGTGCCAGTAGTATTGTCAGCGCCTCTGGAAACACCATATATTTT. Translating gives CASSIVSASGNTIYF. The V and J genes are TRBV19 and TRBJ1-3; D not resolved. The CDR3 extends over 15 amino acids. V lost 3 bases to trimming and J lost 0 bases, with 9 bases between them. Germline lookup yields CDR1 LNHDA and CDR2 SQIVND (reference sequence).

Here the CDR3 DNA reads TGTGCCTGGAAGCTGGGGGGTTACTCCTACGAGCAGTACTTC. This encodes CAWKLGGYSYEQYF. The chain combines TRBV30 with TRBJ2-5; D is perhaps TRBD2 (6 bases). The DNA end favors TRBJ2-7, so the J call may be wrong. Germline V gene lookup returns CDR1 GTSNPN and CDR2 SVGIG (reference sequence). The CDR3 extends over 14 amino acids.

This clone appeared a single time. The chain recombines TRBV27 with TRBJ1-2; D remains unclear. V lost 6 bases and J lost 7, with 18 bases in between. From germline, CDR1 is MNHEY and CDR2 SMNVEV (reference sequence). This CDR3 region has 14 residues. CDR3 nucleotides: TGTGCCAGCAGGTTTACCCCTATAATGAGTGGCTACACCTTC. It yields the protein CASRFTPIMSGYTF.

The chain combines TRBV19 with TRBJ1-1; TRBD1 matches at 7 bases. This CDR3 comprises 15 residues. Germline lookup yields CDR1 LNHDA and CDR2 SQIVND (reference sequence). The V segment lost 3 bases and the J segment 0 bases; nucleotides outside the gene matches: 4. This CDR3 reads CASSIDDRVNTEAFF. The DNA for the CDR3 is TGTGCCAGTAGTATTGACGACAGGGTGAACACTGAAGCTTTCTTT.

The chain employs TRBV5-6 and TRBJ1-2; tentatively, D is TRBD1 (5 bases). The CDR3 is 14 amino acids. Trimming took 0 bases from V and 5 from J, leaving 11 bases between them. Per the germline V gene, CDR1 is SGHDT and CDR2 is YYEEEE. As DNA, the CDR3 is TGTGCCAGCAGCTTGGAGTTGGGGGGTTATGGCTACACCTTC. The encoded protein is CASSLELGGYGYTF.

The rearrangement links TRBV27 to TRBJ1-4; the D gene is possibly TRBD1 (5 bases). This CDR3 contains 16 residues. Trimming removed 2 bases at V and 7 bases at J, with 17 bases between. Per germline, CDR1 MNHEY and CDR2 SMNVEV (reference sequence). The CDR3 protein is CASSLSPIWGSEKLFF. For the CDR3, the DNA is TGTGCCAGCAGTTTAAGCCCTATCTGGGGCAGTGAAAAACTGTTTTTT. The whole variable domain, remainder taken from reference TRBV27 and TRBJ1-4, is EAQVTQNPRYLITVTGKKLTVTCSQNMNHEYMSWYRQDPGLGLRQIYYSMNVEVTDKGDVPEGYKVSRKEKRNFPLILESPSPNQTSLYFCASSLSPIWGSEKLFFGSGTQLSVL.

This rearrangement joins TRBV11-2 to TRBJ2-7, with unresolved D. Trimming pared 1 base from V and 1 base from J, leaving 8 bases between. Looked up from germline, CDR1 is SGHAT and CDR2 is FQNNGV. CDR3 size: 14 residues. CDR3 DNA: TGTGCCAGCAGCTTAGGGCCGAATTCCTACGAGCAGTACTTC. It encodes CASSLGPNSYEQYF.

This clone was counted a few times. DNA for the CDR3: TGCGCCAGCAGCCCAGAGGTAGCGGGGGGCTCCTACGAGCAGTACTTC. Translation gives CASSPEVAGGSYEQYF. The chain employs TRBV4-1 and TRBJ2-7, with TRBD2 identical over 10 bases. This CDR3 region has 16 residues. In germline, CDR1 is MGHRA, CDR2 YSYEKL. V lost 4 bases and J lost 0; bases outside the gene matches: 6.

This clone was counted once. The chain combines TRBV28 with TRBJ1-5; tentative D call: TRBD1 (5 bases). V dropped 6 bases and J dropped 6 bases, with 18 bases sitting between them. The CDR3 is 15 amino acids. Germline assignment: CDR1 MDHEN and CDR2 SYDVKM. The CDR3 coding sequence is TGTGCCAGCAGATGGGGTCAGGGTTGGGCTCAGCCCCAGCATTTT. It yields the protein CASRWGQGWAQPQHF.

This sequence joins TRBV30 and TRBJ1-5; 7 bases map to TRBD1. The germline V gene encodes CDR1 GTSNPN and CDR2 SVGIG (reference sequence). This CDR3 is built from 15 residues. The junction had 2 bases not matched to a gene; V was cut back by 0 bases and J by 0 bases. The DNA for the CDR3 is TGTGCCTGGAGTGTTGGGACAGCTAGCAATCAGCCCCAGCATTTT. Translating it yields CAWSVGTASNQPQHF.

The rearrangement joins TRBV7-2 to TRBJ1-2; 7 bases align to TRBD1. The CDR3 extends over 15 amino acids. Losses at the gene ends were 0 bases for V and 3 bases for J; bases not matched to a gene: 4. Looked up from germline, CDR1 is SGHTA and CDR2 is FQGNSA. This chain's CDR3 is CASSLAHRGDYGYTF. CDR3 bases: TGTGCCAGCAGCTTAGCCCACAGGGGCGACTATGGCTACACCTTC.

The V gene is TRBV6-1, the J gene TRBJ1-2; 12 bases fit TRBD1. The germline V gene encodes CDR1 MNHNS and CDR2 SASEGT. There are 15 residues in the CDR3. Losses at the gene ends were 3 bases for V and 6 bases for J; bases not matched to a gene: 5. CDR3 nucleotides: TGTGCCAGCAGTGAGCCCCGGGACAGGGGGCATGGCTACACCTTC. This codes for CASSEPRDRGHGYTF.

The chain joins TRBV21-1 to TRBJ2-7; TRBD1 is the table's D call, not checked against the DNA. TRBV21-1 counts as a pseudogene. This CDR3 has 16 amino acids. In DNA form, the CDR3 reads TGTGCCAGCAGCAACGCGGTGGACAGAAGCTCCTACGAGCAGTACTTC. This sequence encodes CASSNAVDRSSYEQYF.

The chain combines TRBV2 with TRBJ1-2; TRBD1 matches 12 bases. This CDR3 has 16 amino acids. Germline lookup yields CDR1 SNHLY and CDR2 FYNNEI. J was trimmed by 6 bases and V by 2 bases; bases with no gene match: 7. The CDR3 spells CASSERLRDRGHGYTF. CDR3 bases: TGTGCCAGCAGTGAAAGACTCCGGGACAGGGGGCATGGCTACACCTTC. Combining the CDR3 with reference TRBV2 and TRBJ1-2 gives the whole variable domain EPEVTQTPSHQVTQMGQEVILRCVPISNHLYFYWYRQILGQKVEFLVSFYNNEISEKSEIFDDQFSVERPDGSNFTLKIRSTKLEDSAMYFCASSERLRDRGHGYTFGSGTRLTVV.

The CDR3 nucleotides are TGTGCCAGCACCACCACCTCCCCAGGGGTCACGGATGGCTACACCTTC. As protein: CASTTTSPGVTDGYTF. The V and J genes are TRBV13 and TRBJ1-2, with D maybe TRBD1 (6 bases). V gave up 7 bases and J gave up 6 bases, with 24 bases separating them. This CDR3 has 16 amino acids. In germline, CDR1 is PRHDT, CDR2 FYEKMQ (reference sequence). Variable domain in full (rest from reference TRBV13 and TRBJ1-2): AAGVIQSPRHLIKEKRETATLKCYPIPRHDTVYWYQQGPGQDPQFLISFYEKMQSDKGSIPDRFSAQQFSDYHSELNMSSLELGDSALYFCASTTTSPGVTDGYTFGSGTRLTVV.

The J gene is TRBJ1-2, the V gene TRBV2; the match to TRBD1 covers 10 bases. Trimming removed 4 bases from V and 3 bases from J; junction bases left unmatched: 8. This CDR3 has 16 residues. Germline values: CDR1 SNHLY, CDR2 FYNNEI. The CDR3 is CASSGLGQGNHYGYTF. The CDR3 DNA reads as TGTGCCAGCAGTGGGCTGGGACAGGGGAATCACTATGGCTACACCTTC.